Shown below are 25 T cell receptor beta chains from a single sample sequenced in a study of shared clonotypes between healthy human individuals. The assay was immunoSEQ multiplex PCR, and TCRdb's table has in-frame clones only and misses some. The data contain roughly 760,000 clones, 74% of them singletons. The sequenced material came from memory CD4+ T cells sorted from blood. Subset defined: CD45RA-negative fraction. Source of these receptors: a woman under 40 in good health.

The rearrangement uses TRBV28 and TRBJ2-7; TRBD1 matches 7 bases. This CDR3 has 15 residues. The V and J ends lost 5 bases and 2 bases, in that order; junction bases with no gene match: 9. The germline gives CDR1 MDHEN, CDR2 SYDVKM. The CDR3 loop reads CASSPTGRYPYEQYF. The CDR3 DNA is TGTGCCAGCAGTCCGACAGGGCGATACCCCTACGAGCAGTACTTC.

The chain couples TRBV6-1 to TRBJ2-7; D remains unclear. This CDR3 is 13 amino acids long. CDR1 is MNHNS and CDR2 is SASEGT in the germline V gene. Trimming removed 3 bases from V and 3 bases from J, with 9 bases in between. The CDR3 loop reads CASSERNSYEQYF. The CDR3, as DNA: TGTGCCAGCAGTGAGAGGAATAGCTACGAGCAGTACTTC.

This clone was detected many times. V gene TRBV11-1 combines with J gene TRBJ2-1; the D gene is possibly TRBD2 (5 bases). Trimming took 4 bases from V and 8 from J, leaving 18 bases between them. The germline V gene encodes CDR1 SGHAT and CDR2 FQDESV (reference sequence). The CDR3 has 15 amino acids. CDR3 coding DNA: TGTGCCAGCAGCTCACGCTCGATCGCGAGGGATGAGCAGTTCTTC. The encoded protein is CASSSRSIARDEQFF.

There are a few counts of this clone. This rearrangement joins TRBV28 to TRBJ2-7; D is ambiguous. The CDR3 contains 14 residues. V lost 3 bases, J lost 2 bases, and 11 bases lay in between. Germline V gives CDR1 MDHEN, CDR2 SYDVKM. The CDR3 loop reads CASSFPAATYEQYF. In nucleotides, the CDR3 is TGTGCCAGCAGTTTTCCGGCCGCGACCTACGAGCAGTACTTC.

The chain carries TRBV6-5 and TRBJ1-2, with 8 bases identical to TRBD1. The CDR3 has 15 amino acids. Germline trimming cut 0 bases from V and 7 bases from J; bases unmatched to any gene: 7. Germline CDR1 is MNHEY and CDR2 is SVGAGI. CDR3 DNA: TGTGCCAGCAGTTACTCTGGACAGGGACTGGTTGGCTACACCTTC. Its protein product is CASSYSGQGLVGYTF.

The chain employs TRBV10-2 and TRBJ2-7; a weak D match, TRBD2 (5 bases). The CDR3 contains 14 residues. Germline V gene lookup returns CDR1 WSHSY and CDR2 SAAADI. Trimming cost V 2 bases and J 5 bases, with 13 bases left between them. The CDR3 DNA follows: TGCGCCAGCAGTGAGAGGAACGGGAAGCACGAGCAGTACTTC. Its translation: CASSERNGKHEQYF.

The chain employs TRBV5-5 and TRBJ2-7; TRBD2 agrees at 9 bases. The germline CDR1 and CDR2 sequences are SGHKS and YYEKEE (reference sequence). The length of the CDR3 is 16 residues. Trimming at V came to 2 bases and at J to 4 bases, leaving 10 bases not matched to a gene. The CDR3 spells CASSFAGGAKVYEQYF. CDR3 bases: TGTGCCAGCAGCTTTGCGGGAGGGGCGAAGGTTTACGAGCAGTACTTC.

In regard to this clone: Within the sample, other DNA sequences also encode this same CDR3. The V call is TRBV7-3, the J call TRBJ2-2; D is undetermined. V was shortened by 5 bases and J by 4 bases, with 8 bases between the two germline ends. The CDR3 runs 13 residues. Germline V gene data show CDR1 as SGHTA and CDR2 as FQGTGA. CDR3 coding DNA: TGTGCCAGCAGCCCTACAGTCACCGGGGAGCTGTTTTTT. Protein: CASSPTVTGELFF.

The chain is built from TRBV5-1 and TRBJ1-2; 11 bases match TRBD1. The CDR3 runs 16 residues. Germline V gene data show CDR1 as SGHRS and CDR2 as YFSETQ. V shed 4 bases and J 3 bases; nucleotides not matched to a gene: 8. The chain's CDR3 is CASSPKGQGADYGYTF. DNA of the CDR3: TGCGCCAGCAGCCCTAAAGGACAGGGGGCTGACTATGGCTACACCTTC. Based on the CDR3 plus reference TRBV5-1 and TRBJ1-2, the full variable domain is KAGVTQTPRYLIKTRGQQVTLSCSPISGHRSVSWYQQTPGQGLQFLFEYFSETQRNKGNFPGRFSGRQFSNSRSEMNVSTLELGDSALYLCASSPKGQGADYGYTFGSGTRLTVV.

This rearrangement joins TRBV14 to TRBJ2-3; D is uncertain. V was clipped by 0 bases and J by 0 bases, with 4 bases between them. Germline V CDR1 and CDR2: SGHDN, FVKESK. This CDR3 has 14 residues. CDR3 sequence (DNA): TGTGCCAGCAGCCAAGATCGAAGCACAGATACGCAGTATTTT. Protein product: CASSQDRSTDTQYF.

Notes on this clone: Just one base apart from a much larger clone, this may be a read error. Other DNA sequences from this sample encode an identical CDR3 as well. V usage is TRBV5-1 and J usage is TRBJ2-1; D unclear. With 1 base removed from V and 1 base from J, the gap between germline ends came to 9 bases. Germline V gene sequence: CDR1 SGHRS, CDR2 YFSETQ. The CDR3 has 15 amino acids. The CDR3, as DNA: TGCGCCAGCAGCTTGTCTAGTGGGTCCTACAATGAGCAGTTCTTC. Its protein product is CASSLSSGSYNEQFF.

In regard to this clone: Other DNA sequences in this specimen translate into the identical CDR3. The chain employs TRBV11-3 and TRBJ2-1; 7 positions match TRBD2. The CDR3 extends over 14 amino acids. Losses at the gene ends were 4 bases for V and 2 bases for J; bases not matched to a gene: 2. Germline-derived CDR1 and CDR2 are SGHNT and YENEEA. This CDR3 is CASSSGLAYNEQFF. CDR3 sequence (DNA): TGTGCCAGCAGCTCCGGACTAGCCTACAATGAGCAGTTCTTC.

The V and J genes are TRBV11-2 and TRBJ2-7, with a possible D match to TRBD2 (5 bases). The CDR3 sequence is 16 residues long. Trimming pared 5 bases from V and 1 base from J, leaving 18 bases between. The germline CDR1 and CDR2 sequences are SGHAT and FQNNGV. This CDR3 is CASSPADFVLSYEQYF. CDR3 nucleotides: TGTGCCAGCAGCCCAGCGGACTTCGTCTTATCCTACGAGCAGTACTTC.

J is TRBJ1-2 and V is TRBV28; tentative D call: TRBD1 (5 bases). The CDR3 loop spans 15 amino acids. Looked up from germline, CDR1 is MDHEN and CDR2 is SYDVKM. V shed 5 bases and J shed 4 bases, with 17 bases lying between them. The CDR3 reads CASSLQGPAFYGYTF. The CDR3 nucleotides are TGTGCCAGCAGTCTTCAGGGTCCCGCTTTCTATGGCTACACCTTC.

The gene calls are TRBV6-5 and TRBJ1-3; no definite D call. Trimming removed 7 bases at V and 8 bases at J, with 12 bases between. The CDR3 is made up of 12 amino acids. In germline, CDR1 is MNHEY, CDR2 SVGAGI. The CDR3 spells CASTNNGHTIYF. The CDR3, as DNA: TGTGCCAGCACCAACAACGGTCACACCATATATTTT.

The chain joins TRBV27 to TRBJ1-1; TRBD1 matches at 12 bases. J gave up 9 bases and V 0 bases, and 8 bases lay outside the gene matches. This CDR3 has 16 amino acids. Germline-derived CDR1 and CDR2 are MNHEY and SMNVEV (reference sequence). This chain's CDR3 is CASSLSTGQGAMQAFF. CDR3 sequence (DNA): TGTGCCAGCAGTTTATCAACGGGACAGGGGGCGATGCAAGCTTTCTTT.

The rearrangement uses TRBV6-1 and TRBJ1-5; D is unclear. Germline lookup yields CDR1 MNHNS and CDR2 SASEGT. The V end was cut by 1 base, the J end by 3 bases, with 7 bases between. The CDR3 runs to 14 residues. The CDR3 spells CASSEVEVNQPQHF. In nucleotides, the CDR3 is TGTGCCAGCAGTGAAGTGGAAGTCAATCAGCCCCAGCATTTT.

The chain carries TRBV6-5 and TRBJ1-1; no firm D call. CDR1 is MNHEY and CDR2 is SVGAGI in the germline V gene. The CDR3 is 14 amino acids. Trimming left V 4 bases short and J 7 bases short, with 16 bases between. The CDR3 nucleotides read TGTGCCAGCAGTTCCTGGACCGAGAGGTTTGAAGCTTTCTTT. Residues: CASSSWTERFEAFF.

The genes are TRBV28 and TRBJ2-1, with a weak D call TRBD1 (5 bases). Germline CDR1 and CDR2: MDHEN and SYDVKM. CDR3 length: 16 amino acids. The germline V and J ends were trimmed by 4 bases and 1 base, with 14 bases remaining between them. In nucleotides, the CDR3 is TGTGCCAGCAGTTGGGCAGGGTTCCGATCCTACAATGAGCAGTTCTTC. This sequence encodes CASSWAGFRSYNEQFF.

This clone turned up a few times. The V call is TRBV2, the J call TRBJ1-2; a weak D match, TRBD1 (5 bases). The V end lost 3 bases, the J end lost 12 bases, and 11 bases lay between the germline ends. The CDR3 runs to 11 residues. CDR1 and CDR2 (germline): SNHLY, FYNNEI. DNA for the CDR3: TGTGCCAGCAGTGAGCAGGGAAGGAACACCTTC. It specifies CASSEQGRNTF.

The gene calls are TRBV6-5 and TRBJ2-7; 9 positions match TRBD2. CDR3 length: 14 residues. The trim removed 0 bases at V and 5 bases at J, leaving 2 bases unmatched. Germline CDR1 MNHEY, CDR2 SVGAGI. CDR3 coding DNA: TGTGCCAGCAGTTACTCGAGGACTAGCGACGAGCAGTACTTC. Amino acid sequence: CASSYSRTSDEQYF.

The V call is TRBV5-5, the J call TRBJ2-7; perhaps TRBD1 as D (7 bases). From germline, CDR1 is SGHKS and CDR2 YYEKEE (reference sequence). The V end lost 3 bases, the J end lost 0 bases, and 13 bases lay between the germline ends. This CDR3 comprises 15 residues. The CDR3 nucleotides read TGTGCCAGCAGCTACCAGGGGGGCCCCTCCTACGAGCAGTACTTC. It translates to CASSYQGGPSYEQYF. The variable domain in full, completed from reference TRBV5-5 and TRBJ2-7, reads DAGVTQSPTHLIKTRGQQVTLRCSPISGHKSVSWYQQVLGQGPQFIFQYYEKEERGRGNFPDRFSARQFPNYSSELNVNALLLGDSALYLCASSYQGGPSYEQYFGPGTRLTVT.

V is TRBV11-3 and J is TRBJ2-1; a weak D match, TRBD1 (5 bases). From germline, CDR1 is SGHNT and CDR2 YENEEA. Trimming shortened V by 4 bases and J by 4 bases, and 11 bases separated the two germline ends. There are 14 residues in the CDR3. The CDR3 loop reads CASSSEQVYNEQFF. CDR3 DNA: TGTGCCAGCAGCTCTGAACAGGTGTACAATGAGCAGTTCTTC.

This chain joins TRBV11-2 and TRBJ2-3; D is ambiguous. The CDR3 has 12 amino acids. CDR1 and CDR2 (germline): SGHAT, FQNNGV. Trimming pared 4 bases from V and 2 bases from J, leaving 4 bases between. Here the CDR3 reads CASSSNTDTQYF. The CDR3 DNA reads TGTGCCAGCAGCTCTAACACAGATACGCAGTATTTT.

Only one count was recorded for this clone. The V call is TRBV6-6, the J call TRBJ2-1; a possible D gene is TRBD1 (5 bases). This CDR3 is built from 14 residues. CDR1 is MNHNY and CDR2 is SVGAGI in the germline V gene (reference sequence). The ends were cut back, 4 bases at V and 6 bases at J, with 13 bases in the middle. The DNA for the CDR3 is TGTGCCAGCAGTTCCATTGACAGACTCAATGAGCAGTTCTTC. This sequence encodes CASSSIDRLNEQFF.